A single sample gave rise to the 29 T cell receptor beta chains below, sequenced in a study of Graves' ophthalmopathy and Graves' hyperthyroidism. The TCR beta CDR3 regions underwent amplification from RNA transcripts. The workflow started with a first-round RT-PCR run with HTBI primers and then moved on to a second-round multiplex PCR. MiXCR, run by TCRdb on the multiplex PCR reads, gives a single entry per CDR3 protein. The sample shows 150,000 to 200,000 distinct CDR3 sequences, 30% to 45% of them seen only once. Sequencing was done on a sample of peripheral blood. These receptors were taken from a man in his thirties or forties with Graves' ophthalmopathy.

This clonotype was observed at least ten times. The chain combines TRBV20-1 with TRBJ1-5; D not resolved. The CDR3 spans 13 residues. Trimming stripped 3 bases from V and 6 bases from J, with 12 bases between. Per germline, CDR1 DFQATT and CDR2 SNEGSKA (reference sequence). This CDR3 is CSASAERGQPQHF. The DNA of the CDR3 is TGCAGTGCTAGCGCGGAGAGAGGTCAGCCCCAGCATTTT.

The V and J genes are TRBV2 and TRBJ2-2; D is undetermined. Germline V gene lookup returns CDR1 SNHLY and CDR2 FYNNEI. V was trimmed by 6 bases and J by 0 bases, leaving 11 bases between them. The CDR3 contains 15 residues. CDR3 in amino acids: CASSGRIANTGELFF. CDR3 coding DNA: TGTGCCAGCAGCGGCCGGATTGCGAACACCGGGGAGCTGTTTTTT.

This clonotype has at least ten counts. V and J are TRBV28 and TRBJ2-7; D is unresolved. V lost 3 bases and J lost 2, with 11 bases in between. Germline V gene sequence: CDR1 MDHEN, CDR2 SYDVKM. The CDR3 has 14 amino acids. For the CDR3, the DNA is TGTGCCAGCAGTTTGACAACCCCCCCCTACGAGCAGTACTTC. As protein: CASSLTTPPYEQYF.

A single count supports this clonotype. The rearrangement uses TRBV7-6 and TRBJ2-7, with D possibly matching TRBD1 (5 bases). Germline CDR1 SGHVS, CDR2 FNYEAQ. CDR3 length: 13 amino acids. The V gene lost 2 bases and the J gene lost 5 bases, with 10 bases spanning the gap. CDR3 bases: TGTGCCAGCAGCTTATGGCAGGGCGACGAGCAGTACTTC. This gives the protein CASSLWQGDEQYF.

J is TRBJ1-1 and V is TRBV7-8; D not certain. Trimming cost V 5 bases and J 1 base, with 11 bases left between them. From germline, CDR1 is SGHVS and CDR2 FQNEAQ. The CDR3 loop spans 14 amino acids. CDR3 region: CASSRIDQNTEAFF. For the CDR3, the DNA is TGTGCCAGCAGCCGAATCGACCAGAACACTGAAGCTTTCTTT. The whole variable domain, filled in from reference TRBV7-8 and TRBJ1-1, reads GAGVSQSPRYKVAKRGQDVALRCDPISGHVSLFWYQQALGQGPEFLTYFQNEAQLDKSGLPSDRFFAERPEGSVSTLKIQRTQQEDSAVYLCASSRIDQNTEAFFGQGTRLTVV.

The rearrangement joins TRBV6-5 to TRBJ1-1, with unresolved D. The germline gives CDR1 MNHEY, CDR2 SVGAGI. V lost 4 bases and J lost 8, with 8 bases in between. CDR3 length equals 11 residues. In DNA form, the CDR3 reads TGTGCCAGCAGTTTGGGCCCCGAAGCTTTCTTT. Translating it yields CASSLGPEAFF.

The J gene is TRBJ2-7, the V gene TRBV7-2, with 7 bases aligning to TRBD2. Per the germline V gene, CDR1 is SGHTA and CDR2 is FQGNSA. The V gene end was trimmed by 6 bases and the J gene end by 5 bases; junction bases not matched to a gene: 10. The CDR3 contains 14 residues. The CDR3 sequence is CASRYPGGPNEQYF. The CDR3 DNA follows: TGTGCCAGCAGGTATCCGGGAGGACCAAACGAGCAGTACTTC.

Written as DNA, the CDR3 is TGTGCCAGCGTGACAGACATGAACACTGAAGCTTTCTTT. This sequence encodes CASVTDMNTEAFF. The chain carries TRBV12-3 or TRBV12-4 and TRBJ1-1, with D possibly matching TRBD1 (5 bases). V was cut by 8 bases and J by 0 bases, with 10 bases left in between. The CDR3 covers 13 residues.

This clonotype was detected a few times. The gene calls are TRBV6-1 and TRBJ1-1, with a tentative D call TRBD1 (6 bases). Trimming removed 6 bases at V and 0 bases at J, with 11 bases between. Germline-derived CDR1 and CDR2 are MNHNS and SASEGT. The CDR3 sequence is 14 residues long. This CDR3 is CASRRGQLNTEAFF. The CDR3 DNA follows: TGTGCCAGCAGGAGAGGACAGTTGAACACTGAAGCTTTCTTT.

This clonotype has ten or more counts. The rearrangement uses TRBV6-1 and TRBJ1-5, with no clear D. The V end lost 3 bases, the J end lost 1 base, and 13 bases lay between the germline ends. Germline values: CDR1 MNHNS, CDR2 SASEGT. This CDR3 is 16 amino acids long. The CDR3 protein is CASSDRAVASNQPQHF. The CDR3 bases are TGTGCCAGCAGTGACAGAGCGGTGGCGAGCAATCAGCCCCAGCATTTT.

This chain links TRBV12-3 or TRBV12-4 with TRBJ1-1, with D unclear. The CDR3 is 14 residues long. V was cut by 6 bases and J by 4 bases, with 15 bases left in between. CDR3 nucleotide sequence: TGTGCCAGCAGCCCCTCCAGTGAGAGCACTGAAGCTTTCTTT. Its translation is CASSPSSESTEAFF.

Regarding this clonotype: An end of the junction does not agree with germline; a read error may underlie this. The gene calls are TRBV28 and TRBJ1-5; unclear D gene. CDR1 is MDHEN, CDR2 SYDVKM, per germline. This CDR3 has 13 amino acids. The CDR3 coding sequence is TGTGCCAGCAGTGGTGTCAGCAATCGGCCCCAGCATTTT. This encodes CASSGVSNRPQHF.

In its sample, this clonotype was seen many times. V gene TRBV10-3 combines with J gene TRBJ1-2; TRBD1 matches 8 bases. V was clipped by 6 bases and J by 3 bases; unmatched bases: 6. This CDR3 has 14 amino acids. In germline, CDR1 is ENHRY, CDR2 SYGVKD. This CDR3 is CAIRDRVGDYGYTF. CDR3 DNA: TGTGCCATCAGGGACAGGGTTGGGGACTATGGCTACACCTTC.

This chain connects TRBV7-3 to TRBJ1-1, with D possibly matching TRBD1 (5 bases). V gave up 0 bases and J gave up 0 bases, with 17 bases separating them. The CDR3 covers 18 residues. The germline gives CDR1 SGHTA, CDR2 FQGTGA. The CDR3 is CASSLTMWGGSMNTEAFF. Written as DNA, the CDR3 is TGTGCCAGCAGCTTAACCATGTGGGGGGGATCCATGAACACTGAAGCTTTCTTT.

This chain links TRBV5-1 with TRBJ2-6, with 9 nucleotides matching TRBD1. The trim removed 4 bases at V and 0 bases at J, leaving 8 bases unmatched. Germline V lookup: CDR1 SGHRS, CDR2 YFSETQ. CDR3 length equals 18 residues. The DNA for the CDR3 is TGCGCCAGCAGCAGGGGACAGGGATTCCTCTCTGGGGCCAACGTCCTGACTTTC. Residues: CASSRGQGFLSGANVLTF. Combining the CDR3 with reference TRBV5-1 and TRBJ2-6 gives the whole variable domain KAGVTQTPRYLIKTRGQQVTLSCSPISGHRSVSWYQQTPGQGLQFLFEYFSETQRNKGNFPGRFSGRQFSNSRSEMNVSTLELGDSALYLCASSRGQGFLSGANVLTFGAGSRLTVL.

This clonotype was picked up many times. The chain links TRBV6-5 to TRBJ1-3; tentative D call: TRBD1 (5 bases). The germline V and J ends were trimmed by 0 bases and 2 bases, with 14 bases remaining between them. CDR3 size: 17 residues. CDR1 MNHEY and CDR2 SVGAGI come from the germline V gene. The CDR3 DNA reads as TGTGCCAGCAGTTACTCGGGGGGACTTCGAACTGGAAACACCATATATTTT. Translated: CASSYSGGLRTGNTIYF.

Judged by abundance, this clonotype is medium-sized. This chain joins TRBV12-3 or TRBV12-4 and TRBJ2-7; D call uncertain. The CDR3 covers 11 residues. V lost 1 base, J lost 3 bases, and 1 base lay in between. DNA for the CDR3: TGTGCCAGCAGTTTAGTCTACGAGCAGTACTTC. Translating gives CASSLVYEQYF.

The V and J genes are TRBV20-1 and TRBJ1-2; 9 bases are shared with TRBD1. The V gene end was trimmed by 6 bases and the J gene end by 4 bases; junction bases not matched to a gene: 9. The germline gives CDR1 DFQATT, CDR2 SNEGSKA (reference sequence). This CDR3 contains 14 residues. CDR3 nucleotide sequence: TGCAGTGCACTTAGGACAGGGGAAGGCTATGGCTACACCTTC. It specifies CSALRTGEGYGYTF.

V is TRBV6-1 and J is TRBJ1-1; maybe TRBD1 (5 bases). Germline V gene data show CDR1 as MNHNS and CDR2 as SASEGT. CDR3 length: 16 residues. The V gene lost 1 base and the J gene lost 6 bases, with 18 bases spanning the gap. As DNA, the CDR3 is TGTGCCAGCAGTGAAGTGGCCGGCAGGGTGTACCCTGAAGCTTTCTTT. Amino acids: CASSEVAGRVYPEAFF.

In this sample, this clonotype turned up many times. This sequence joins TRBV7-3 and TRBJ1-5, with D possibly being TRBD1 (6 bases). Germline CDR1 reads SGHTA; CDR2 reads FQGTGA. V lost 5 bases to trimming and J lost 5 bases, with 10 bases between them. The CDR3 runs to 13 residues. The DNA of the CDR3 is TGTGCCAGCAGCCCAGGGGAAGATCAGCCCCAGCATTTT. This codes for CASSPGEDQPQHF.

This chain's CDR3 is CASSLWTGTNTEAFF. The CDR3 DNA is TGTGCCAGCAGTTTATGGACAGGGACGAACACTGAAGCTTTCTTT. V and J are TRBV6-5 and TRBJ1-1; 8 bases are shared with TRBD1. The V segment lost 4 bases and the J segment 1 base; nucleotides outside the gene matches: 5. CDR1 and CDR2 (germline): MNHEY, SVGAGI. The CDR3 is made up of 15 amino acids.

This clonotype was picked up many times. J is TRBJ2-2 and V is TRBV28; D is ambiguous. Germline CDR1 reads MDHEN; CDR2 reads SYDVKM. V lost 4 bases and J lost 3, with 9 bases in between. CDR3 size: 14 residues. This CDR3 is CASSSPGYTGELFF. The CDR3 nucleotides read TGTGCCAGCAGTTCCCCTGGGTACACCGGGGAGCTGTTTTTT.

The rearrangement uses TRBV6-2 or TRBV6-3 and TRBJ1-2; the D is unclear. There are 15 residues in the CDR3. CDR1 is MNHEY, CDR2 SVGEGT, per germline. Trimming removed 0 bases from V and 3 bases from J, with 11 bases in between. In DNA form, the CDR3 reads TGTGCCAGCAGTTACTCGGCATCCTTCGACTATGGCTACACCTTC. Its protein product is CASSYSASFDYGYTF.

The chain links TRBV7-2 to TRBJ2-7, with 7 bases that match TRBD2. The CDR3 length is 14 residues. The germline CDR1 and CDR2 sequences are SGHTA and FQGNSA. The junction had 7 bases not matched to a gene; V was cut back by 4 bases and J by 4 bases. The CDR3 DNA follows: TGTGCCAGCAGCTGGGGAGGGAACTTTTACGAGCAGTACTTC. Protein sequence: CASSWGGNFYEQYF. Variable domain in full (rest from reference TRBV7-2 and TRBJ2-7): GAGVSQSPSNKVTEKGKDVELRCDPISGHTALYWYRQSLGQGLEFLIYFQGNSAPDKSGLPSDRFSAERTGGSVSTLTIQRTQQEDSAVYLCASSWGGNFYEQYFGPGTRLTVT.

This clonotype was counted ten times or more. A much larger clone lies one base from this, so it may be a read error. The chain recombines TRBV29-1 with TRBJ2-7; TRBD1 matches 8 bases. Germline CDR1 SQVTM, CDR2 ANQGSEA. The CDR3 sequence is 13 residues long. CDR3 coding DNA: TGCAGCGCCACGGCAGGGGGCTCCTACAAGCAGTACTTC. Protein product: CSATAGGSYKQYF.

The CDR3 DNA is TGTGCCAGCAGCTTAGGGCCCACGTCCCTCTACGAGCAGTACTTC. This codes for CASSLGPTSLYEQYF. V is TRBV11-2 and J is TRBJ2-7; D unclear. The CDR3 totals 15 residues. Trimming took off 1 base at V and 3 bases at J, with 13 bases between the two ends. Germline assignment: CDR1 SGHAT and CDR2 FQNNGV.

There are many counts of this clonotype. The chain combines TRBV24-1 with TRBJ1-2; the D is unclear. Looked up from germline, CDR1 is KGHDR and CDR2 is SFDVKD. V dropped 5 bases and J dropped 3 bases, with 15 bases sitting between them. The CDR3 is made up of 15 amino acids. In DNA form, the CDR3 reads TGTGCCACCAGTGCCCATGGAGACACTCACTATGGCTACACCTTC. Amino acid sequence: CATSAHGDTHYGYTF.

DNA of the CDR3: TGCAGCGTTGGCCTAGCGGAAGAGACCCAGTACTTC. It translates to CSVGLAEETQYF. This sequence joins TRBV29-1 and TRBJ2-5, with 7 bases aligning to TRBD2. Trimming cost V 4 bases and J 3 bases; bases outside gene matches: 2. There are 12 residues in the CDR3. The germline CDR1 and CDR2 sequences are SQVTM and ANQGSEA.

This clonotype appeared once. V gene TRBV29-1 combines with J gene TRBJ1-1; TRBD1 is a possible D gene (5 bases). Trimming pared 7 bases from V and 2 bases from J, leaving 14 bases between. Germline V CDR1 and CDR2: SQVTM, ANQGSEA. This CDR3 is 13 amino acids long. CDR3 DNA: TGCAGCGCCACGGACATCCTAAACACTGAAGCTTTCTTT. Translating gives CSATDILNTEAFF.